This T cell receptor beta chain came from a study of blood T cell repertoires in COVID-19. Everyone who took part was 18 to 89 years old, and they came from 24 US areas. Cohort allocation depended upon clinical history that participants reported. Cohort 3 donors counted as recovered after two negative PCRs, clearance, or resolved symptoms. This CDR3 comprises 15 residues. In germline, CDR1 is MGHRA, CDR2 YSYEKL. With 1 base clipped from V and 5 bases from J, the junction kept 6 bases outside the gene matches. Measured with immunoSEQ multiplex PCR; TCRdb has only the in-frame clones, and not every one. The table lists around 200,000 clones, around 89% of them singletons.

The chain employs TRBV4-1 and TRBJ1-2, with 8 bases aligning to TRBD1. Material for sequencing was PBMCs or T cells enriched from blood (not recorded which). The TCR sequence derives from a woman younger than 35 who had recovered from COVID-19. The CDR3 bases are TGCGCCAGCAGCCAAGGGCAGGGGGCAGGTTATGGCTACACCTTC. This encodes CASSQGQGAGYGYTF.